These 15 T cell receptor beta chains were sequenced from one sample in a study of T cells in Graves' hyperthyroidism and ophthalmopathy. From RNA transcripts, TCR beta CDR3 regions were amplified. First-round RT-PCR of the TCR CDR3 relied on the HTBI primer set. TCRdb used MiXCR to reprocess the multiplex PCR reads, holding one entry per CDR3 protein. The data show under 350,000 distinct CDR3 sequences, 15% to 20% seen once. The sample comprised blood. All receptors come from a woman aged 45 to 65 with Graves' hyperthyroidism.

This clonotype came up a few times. In DNA form, the CDR3 reads TGCGCCAGCAGCCCCGGGACAGGGGCCACTGAAGCTTTCTTT. It is translated as CASSPGTGATEAFF. The chain is built from TRBV5-1 and TRBJ1-1; 10 positions agree with TRBD1. This CDR3 is 14 amino acids long. With V trimmed by 4 bases and J by 4 bases, 4 bases remained unmatched. From germline, CDR1 is SGHRS and CDR2 YFSETQ.

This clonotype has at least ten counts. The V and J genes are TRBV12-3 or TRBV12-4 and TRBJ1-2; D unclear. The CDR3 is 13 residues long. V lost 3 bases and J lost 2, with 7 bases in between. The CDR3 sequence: CASSFLLNYGYTF. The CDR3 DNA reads TGTGCCAGCAGTTTTTTACTCAACTATGGCTACACCTTC.

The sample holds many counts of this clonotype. The CDR3 loop is CAISPDQGRASEQYF. As DNA, the CDR3 is TGTGCCATCAGCCCAGATCAGGGGAGGGCCTCTGAGCAGTACTTC. This chain links TRBV10-3 with TRBJ2-7; TRBD2 might be the D (7 bases). V was cut by 6 bases and J by 7 bases, with 22 bases left in between. This CDR3 has 15 residues. Per the germline V gene, CDR1 is ENHRY and CDR2 is SYGVKD.

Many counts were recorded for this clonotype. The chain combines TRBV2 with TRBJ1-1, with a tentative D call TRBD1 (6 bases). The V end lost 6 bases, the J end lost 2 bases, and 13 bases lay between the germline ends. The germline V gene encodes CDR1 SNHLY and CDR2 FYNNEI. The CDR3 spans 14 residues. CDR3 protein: CASSSGTINTEAFF. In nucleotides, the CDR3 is TGTGCCAGCAGCTCCGGGACAATTAACACTGAAGCTTTCTTT.

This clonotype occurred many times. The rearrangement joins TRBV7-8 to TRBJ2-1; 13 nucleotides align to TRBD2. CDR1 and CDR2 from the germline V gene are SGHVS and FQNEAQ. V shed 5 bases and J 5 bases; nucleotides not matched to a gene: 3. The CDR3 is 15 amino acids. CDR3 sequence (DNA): TGTGCCAGCAGCCTAGGGACTAGCGGGAACAATGAGCAGTTCTTC. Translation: CASSLGTSGNNEQFF.

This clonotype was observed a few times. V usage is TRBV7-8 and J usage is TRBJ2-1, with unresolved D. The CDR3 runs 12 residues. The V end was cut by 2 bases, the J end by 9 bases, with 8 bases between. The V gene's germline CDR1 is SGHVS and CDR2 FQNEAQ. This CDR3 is CASSLFVTEQFF. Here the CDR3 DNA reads TGTGCCAGCAGCTTATTCGTGACTGAGCAGTTCTTC.

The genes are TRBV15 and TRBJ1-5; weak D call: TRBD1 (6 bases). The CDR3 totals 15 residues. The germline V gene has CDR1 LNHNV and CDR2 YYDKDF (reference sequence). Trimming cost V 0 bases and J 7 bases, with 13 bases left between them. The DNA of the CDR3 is TGTGCCACCAGCAGAGATAGGGGGTTAGTCCAGCCCCAGCATTTT. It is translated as CATSRDRGLVQPQHF.

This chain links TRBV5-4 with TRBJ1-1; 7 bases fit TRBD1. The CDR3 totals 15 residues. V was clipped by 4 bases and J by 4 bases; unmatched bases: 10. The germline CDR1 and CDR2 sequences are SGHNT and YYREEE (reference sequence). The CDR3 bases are TGTGCCAGCAGCCCACCGACAGGGAGGAGCACTGAAGCTTTCTTT. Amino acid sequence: CASSPPTGRSTEAFF.

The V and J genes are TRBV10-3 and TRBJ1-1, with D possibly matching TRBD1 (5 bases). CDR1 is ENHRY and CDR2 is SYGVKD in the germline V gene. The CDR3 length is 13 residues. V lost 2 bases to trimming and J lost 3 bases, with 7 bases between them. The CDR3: CAISEGGYTEAFF. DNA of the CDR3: TGTGCCATCAGTGAGGGGGGGTACACTGAAGCTTTCTTT.

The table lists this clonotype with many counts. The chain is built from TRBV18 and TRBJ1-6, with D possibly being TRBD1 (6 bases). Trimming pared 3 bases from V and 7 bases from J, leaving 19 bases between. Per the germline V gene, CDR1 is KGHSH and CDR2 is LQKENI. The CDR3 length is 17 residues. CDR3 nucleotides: TGTGCCAGCTCACCCGCAACCCCGGGCAGGGGAAATTCACCCCTCCACTTT. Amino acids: CASSPATPGRGNSPLHF.

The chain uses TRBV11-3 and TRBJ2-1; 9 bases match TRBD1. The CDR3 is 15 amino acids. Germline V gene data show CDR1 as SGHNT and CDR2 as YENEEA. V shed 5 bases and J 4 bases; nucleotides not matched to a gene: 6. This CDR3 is CASSKQGAGYNEQFF. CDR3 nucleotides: TGTGCCAGCAGCAAACAGGGGGCAGGGTACAATGAGCAGTTCTTC. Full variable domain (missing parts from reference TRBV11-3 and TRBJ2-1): EAGVVQSPRYKIIEKKQPVAFWCNPISGHNTLYWYLQNLGQGPELLIRYENEEAVDDSQLPKDRFSAERLKGVDSTLKIQPAELGDSAVYLCASSKQGAGYNEQFFGPGTRLTVL.

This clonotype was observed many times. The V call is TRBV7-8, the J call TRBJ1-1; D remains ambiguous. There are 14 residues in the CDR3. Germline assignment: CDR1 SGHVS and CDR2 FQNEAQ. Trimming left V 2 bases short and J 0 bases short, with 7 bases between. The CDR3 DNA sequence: TGTGCCAGCAGCTTAAGACGGTTGAACACTGAAGCTTTCTTT. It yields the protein CASSLRRLNTEAFF.

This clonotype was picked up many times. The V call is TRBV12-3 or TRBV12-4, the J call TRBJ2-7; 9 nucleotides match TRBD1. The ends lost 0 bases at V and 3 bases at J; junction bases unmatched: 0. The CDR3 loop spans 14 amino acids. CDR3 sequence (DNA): TGTGCCAGCAGTTTAGCGGGACAGGGCTACGAGCAGTACGTC. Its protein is CASSLAGQGYEQYV.

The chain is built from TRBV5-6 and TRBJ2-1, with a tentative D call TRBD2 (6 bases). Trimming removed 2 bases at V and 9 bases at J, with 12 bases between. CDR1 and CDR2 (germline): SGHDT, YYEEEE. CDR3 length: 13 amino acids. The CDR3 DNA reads TGTGCCAGCAGCTTCGGGGTGGAGGGTGAGCAGTTCTTC. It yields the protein CASSFGVEGEQFF.

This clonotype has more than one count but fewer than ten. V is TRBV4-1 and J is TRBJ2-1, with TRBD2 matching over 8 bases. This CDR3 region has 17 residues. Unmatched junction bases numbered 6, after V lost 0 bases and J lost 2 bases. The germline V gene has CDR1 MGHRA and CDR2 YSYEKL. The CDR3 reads CASSQETGGLAYNEQFF. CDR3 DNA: TGCGCCAGCAGCCAAGAGACGGGGGGACTAGCCTACAATGAGCAGTTCTTC.